This T cell receptor beta chain derives from a study of T cells in Graves' hyperthyroidism and ophthalmopathy. Study-level background: Specimen type is peripheral blood, collected at initial diagnosis prior to any treatment. Whole-study findings and limits: Also found in blood were most expanded thyroid clonotypes above 0.001. Ophthalmopathy, which appeared later, was predicted by the model a median approximately 6.7 months before onset.

Regions amplified from RNA transcripts were the TCR beta CDR3 regions. The HTBI primer set was used in a first-round RT-PCR of the TCR CDR3. From the multiplex PCR reads, TCRdb called clonotypes with MiXCR, one entry per CDR3 protein. The sample lists a few hundred thousand distinct CDR3 sequences; 17% were seen once. Comments on this clonotype: The antigen is undetermined.

Trimming took off 6 bases at V and 5 bases at J, with 16 bases between the two ends. Germline V CDR1 and CDR2: DFQATT, SNEGSKA (reference sequence). The CDR3 runs to 14 residues. Patients with uncontrolled infections, other autoimmune diseases, pregnancy or lactation were excluded. This sequence was found in a woman between 18 and 29 years old with Graves' ophthalmopathy. The chain joins TRBV20-1 to TRBJ1-4; D unresolved. Input material: blood. The CDR3 protein is CSATPKAGNEKLFF. The CDR3 DNA is TGCAGTGCAACTCCGAAAGCCGGGAATGAAAAACTGTTTTTT.